One sample yielded the 23 T cell receptor beta chains listed below, sequenced in a study of technical replicates of blood from several donors. This table comes from immunoSEQ multiplex PCR, and its TCRdb copy is limited to in-frame clones, with some not included. Here the sample spans under 100,000 clones, approximately 96% being singletons. Sample: T cells isolated from PBMCs. These receptors were taken from a human donor in good health.

The chain joins TRBV4-1 to TRBJ2-7, with 9 bases matching TRBD2. The germline V gene has CDR1 MGHRA and CDR2 YSYEKL. Trimming cost V 6 bases and J 4 bases; bases outside gene matches: 7. The CDR3 loop spans 14 amino acids. The CDR3 reads CASSYSGRDYEQYF. The CDR3 DNA follows: TGCGCCAGCAGTTATAGCGGGAGAGATTACGAGCAGTACTTC.

The chain links TRBV13 to TRBJ2-2; tentatively, D is TRBD2 (5 bases). This CDR3 contains 16 residues. Germline V gene sequence: CDR1 PRHDT, CDR2 FYEKMQ (reference sequence). V dropped 5 bases and J dropped 2 bases, with 15 bases sitting between them. Here the CDR3 reads CASSPRTALNTGELFF. DNA for the CDR3: TGTGCCAGCAGCCCCAGGACTGCACTCAACACCGGGGAGCTGTTTTTT.

The rearrangement joins TRBV19 to TRBJ1-1; 8 positions agree with TRBD1. The V segment lost 4 bases and the J segment 4 bases; nucleotides outside the gene matches: 2. Germline CDR1 reads LNHDA; CDR2 reads SQIVND (reference sequence). This CDR3 has 13 amino acids. For the CDR3, the DNA is TGTGCCAGTAGTAAAGGACAGGGCACTGAAGCTTTCTTT. This translates into CASSKGQGTEAFF.

The rearrangement links TRBV30 to TRBJ2-1; D unclear. Trimming left V 0 bases short and J 6 bases short, with 6 bases between. Germline values: CDR1 GTSNPN, CDR2 SVGIG (reference sequence). This CDR3 spans 12 amino acids. The CDR3 region has the DNA TGTGCCTGGAGTGTAGCCGCCAATGAGCAGTTCTTC. Protein sequence: CAWSVAANEQFF.

The chain combines TRBV5-5 with TRBJ2-1, with TRBD1 matching over 8 bases. Trimming at V came to 3 bases and at J to 8 bases, leaving 13 bases not matched to a gene. This CDR3 spans 16 amino acids. Germline V gene data show CDR1 as SGHKS and CDR2 as YYEKEE (reference sequence). In nucleotides, the CDR3 is TGTGCCAGCAGCTCGTACCCCGGGACAGGATCTGATGAGCAGTTCTTC. Translating gives CASSSYPGTGSDEQFF.

This rearrangement joins TRBV30 to TRBJ1-2, with no clear D. Germline V lookup: CDR1 GTSNPN, CDR2 SVGIG (reference sequence). This CDR3 is built from 13 residues. The V end was cut by 2 bases, the J end by 2 bases, with 9 bases between. In nucleotides, the CDR3 is TGTGCCTGGAGTCCGACAAGGAACTATGGCTACACCTTC. As protein: CAWSPTRNYGYTF. Together with reference TRBV30 and TRBJ1-2, the CDR3 gives the full variable domain: SQTIHQWPATLVQPVGSPLSLECTVEGTSNPNLYWYRQAAGRGLQLLFYSVGIGQISSEVPQNLSASRPQDRQFILSSKKLLLSDSGFYLCAWSPTRNYGYTFGSGTRLTVV.

This chain uses TRBV19 with TRBJ2-7; D call uncertain. This CDR3 is 13 amino acids long. Germline V gives CDR1 LNHDA, CDR2 SQIVND (reference sequence). The ends were cut back, 8 bases at V and 0 bases at J, with 11 bases in the middle. CDR3 nucleotide sequence: TGTGCCAGTCATGACATGAACTCCTACGAGCAGTACTTC. Residues: CASHDMNSYEQYF.

The rearrangement uses TRBV6-5 and TRBJ1-1, with D hard to call. Trimming cost V 0 bases and J 7 bases, with 9 bases left between them. The length of the CDR3 is 13 residues. Germline V gives CDR1 MNHEY, CDR2 SVGAGI. The CDR3 reads CASSYSLALEAFF. The DNA for the CDR3 is TGTGCCAGCAGTTACTCGCTGGCTCTTGAAGCTTTCTTT.

This chain links TRBV27 with TRBJ1-3; TRBD1 might be the D (5 bases). The V end lost 8 bases, the J end lost 0 bases, and 8 bases lay between the germline ends. Germline CDR1 reads MNHEY; CDR2 reads SMNVEV (reference sequence). This CDR3 region has 13 residues. As DNA, the CDR3 is TGTGCCAGCTCAGGGATCTCTGGAAACACCATATATTTT. This gives the protein CASSGISGNTIYF.

This chain connects TRBV6-5 to TRBJ2-7; the match to TRBD2 covers 11 bases. Per germline, CDR1 MNHEY and CDR2 SVGAGI. Trimming took 6 bases from V and 12 from J; bases not matched to a gene: 4. This CDR3 spans 11 amino acids. The CDR3 DNA follows: TGTGCCAGCAGAACTAGCGGGAGTCTGTACTTC. It codes for CASRTSGSLYF.

The J gene is TRBJ1-1, the V gene TRBV7-3; a weak D match, TRBD1 (6 bases). V lost 4 bases and J 4 bases, leaving 19 bases between the germline ends. Germline values: CDR1 SGHTA, CDR2 FQGTGA. The CDR3 spans 16 residues. The CDR3 spells CASSSLVVAGVTEAFF. Here the CDR3 DNA reads TGTGCCAGCAGCTCCCTAGTGGTAGCAGGGGTCACTGAAGCTTTCTTT.

V is TRBV19 and J is TRBJ2-7; D is perhaps TRBD1 (5 bases). The V and J ends lost 5 bases and 0 bases respectively, with 17 bases between them. CDR1 is LNHDA and CDR2 is SQIVND in the germline V gene (reference sequence). The CDR3 length is 16 residues. Written as DNA, the CDR3 is TGTGCCAGTAGTGCAACACTCAGGGTAGACTCCTACGAGCAGTACTTC. The encoded protein is CASSATLRVDSYEQYF.

The V gene is TRBV7-2, the J gene TRBJ2-2; perhaps TRBD2 as D (5 bases). The germline CDR1 and CDR2 sequences are SGHTA and FQGNSA. V lost 1 base to trimming and J lost 7 bases, with 13 bases between them. This CDR3 is built from 15 residues. The CDR3 spells CASSLGGSGNGELFF. CDR3 sequence (DNA): TGTGCCAGCAGCTTAGGGGGTTCGGGGAACGGGGAGCTGTTTTTT.

This chain joins TRBV9 and TRBJ2-2, with D maybe TRBD2 (6 bases). Trimming cost V 1 base and J 2 bases, with 12 bases left between them. This CDR3 is 16 amino acids long. The germline V gene encodes CDR1 SGDLS and CDR2 YYNGEE. This chain's CDR3 is CASSVFSRENTGELFF. The CDR3 DNA sequence: TGTGCCAGCAGCGTATTCTCGCGGGAAAACACCGGGGAGCTGTTTTTT.

This clone came up once. V and J are TRBV5-6 and TRBJ1-2; D gene ambiguous. The germline CDR1 and CDR2 sequences are SGHDT and YYEEEE. This CDR3 spans 14 amino acids. V lost 0 bases and J lost 7, with 13 bases in between. CDR3 in amino acids: CASSLGFGFAGYTF. The CDR3 DNA reads TGTGCCAGCAGCTTGGGTTTTGGCTTCGCTGGCTACACCTTC. The entire variable domain, with the rest obtained from reference TRBV5-6 and TRBJ1-2, is as follows: DAGVTQSPTHLIKTRGQQVTLRCSPKSGHDTVSWYQQALGQGPQFIFQYYEEEERQRGNFPDRFSGHQFPNYSSELNVNALLLGDSALYLCASSLGFGFAGYTFGSGTRLTVV.

The V call is TRBV19, the J call TRBJ2-7, with a weak D call TRBD2 (5 bases). The V gene lost 5 bases and the J gene lost 3 bases, with 17 bases spanning the gap. The CDR3 contains 15 residues. Germline V gives CDR1 LNHDA, CDR2 SQIVND (reference sequence). In DNA, the CDR3 is TGTGCCAGTAGTCAGGCGTGGGAGCGGTTCTACGAGCAGTACTTC. This translates into CASSQAWERFYEQYF. The full variable domain, with the rest looked up from reference TRBV19 and TRBJ2-7, is DGGITQSPKYLFRKEGQNVTLSCEQNLNHDAMYWYRQDPGQGLRLIYYSQIVNDFQKGDIAEGYSVSREKKESFPLTVTSAQKNPTAFYLCASSQAWERFYEQYFGPGTRLTVT.

The V and J genes are TRBV21-1 and TRBJ1-4. TRBV21-1 is noted as a pseudogene. The CDR3 extends over 15 amino acids. CDR3 in amino acids: CASSKTETLNEKLFF. The DNA for the CDR3 is TGTGCCAGCAGCAAAACTGAAACGTTAAATGAAAAACTGTTTTTT.

The V call is TRBV28, the J call TRBJ1-5; D is perhaps TRBD1 (5 bases). The CDR3 is made up of 14 amino acids. Trimming cost V 3 bases and J 5 bases, with 11 bases left between them. CDR1 is MDHEN, CDR2 SYDVKM, per germline. Here the CDR3 reads CASSFLRGDQPQHF. In DNA, the CDR3 is TGTGCCAGCAGTTTTTTGCGGGGGGATCAGCCCCAGCATTTT. The full variable domain, with the rest looked up from reference TRBV28 and TRBJ1-5, is DVKVTQSSRYLVKRTGEKVFLECVQDMDHENMFWYRQDPGLGLRLIYFSYDVKMKEKGDIPEGYSVSREKKERFSLILESASTNQTSMYLCASSFLRGDQPQHFGDGTRLSIL.

CDR3 loop: CASSDRGVDNYGYTF. CDR3 nucleotides: TGTGCCAGCAGCGACAGGGGGGTTGATAACTATGGCTACACCTTC. The chain joins TRBV9 to TRBJ1-2; 8 bases match TRBD1. CDR1 and CDR2 (germline): SGDLS, YYNGEE. This CDR3 contains 15 residues. After removal of 3 bases from V and 1 base from J, the junction contained 5 bases not matched to a gene.

V and J are TRBV19 and TRBJ2-7, with D tentatively TRBD1 (6 bases). Germline assignment: CDR1 LNHDA and CDR2 SQIVND (reference sequence). The ends were cut back, 5 bases at V and 3 bases at J, with 20 bases in the middle. The CDR3 sequence is 16 residues long. The CDR3 here is CASSFFLGQGHYEQYF. DNA for the CDR3: TGTGCCAGTAGTTTCTTTTTGGGGCAGGGGCACTACGAGCAGTACTTC.

The V call is TRBV11-3, the J call TRBJ2-3, with D hard to call. The CDR3 is 13 residues long. V dropped 5 bases and J dropped 6 bases, with 12 bases sitting between them. Germline V gene sequence: CDR1 SGHNT, CDR2 YENEEA. As DNA, the CDR3 is TGTGCCAGCAGCACCTATCAAGATGATACGCAGTATTTT. Encoded protein: CASSTYQDDTQYF.

The genes are TRBV30 and TRBJ2-7; D not resolved. Germline loops: CDR1 GTSNPN, CDR2 SVGIG (reference sequence). V dropped 3 bases and J dropped 5 bases, with 5 bases sitting between them. The CDR3 is 10 amino acids. CDR3 amino acids: CAWRADEQYF. The CDR3, as DNA: TGTGCCTGGAGGGCGGACGAGCAGTACTTC. The full variable domain, its missing parts supplied by reference TRBV30 and TRBJ2-7, is SQTIHQWPATLVQPVGSPLSLECTVEGTSNPNLYWYRQAAGRGLQLLFYSVGIGQISSEVPQNLSASRPQDRQFILSSKKLLLSDSGFYLCAWRADEQYFGPGTRLTVT.

The J gene is TRBJ1-1, the V gene TRBV9, with D perhaps matching TRBD1 (5 bases). The CDR3 runs to 14 residues. Per germline, CDR1 SGDLS and CDR2 YYNGEE. Trimming removed 4 bases from V and 1 base from J, with 11 bases in between. The CDR3 DNA sequence: TGTGCCAGCAGCCCTTCCGACAGGAACACTGAAGCTTTCTTT. This sequence encodes CASSPSDRNTEAFF. The complete variable domain, with remaining parts taken from reference TRBV9 and TRBJ1-1, reads DSGVTQTPKHLITATGQRVTLRCSPRSGDLSVYWYQQSLDQGLQFLIQYYNGEERAKGNILERFSAQQFPDLHSELNLSSLELGDSALYFCASSPSDRNTEAFFGQGTRLTVV.